This TCR beta chain was captured by sequencing in a study of CD8+ T cells in alopecia areata. Notes on the study in general: Sharing of TCRs across patients appeared less clear than in mice, possibly for HLA-related reasons.

After isolation, RNA underwent reverse transcription to generate cDNA as the sequencing template. Generated by immunoSEQ multiplex PCR, the TCRdb table keeps only in-frame clones and is missing some. The data contain around 120,000 clones, around 64% of them seen just once; the ten biggest clones take up 2.5% to 3%. Germline CDR1 SNHLY, CDR2 FYNNEI. This CDR3 is built from 16 residues. Deletions cut 3 bases from V and 0 bases from J, with 9 bases between. About this clone itself: Its antigen remains unknown.

This clonotype was obtained from a human donor in good health. Sequencing was carried out using CD4+ T cells sorted from blood. The chain links TRBV2 to TRBJ2-6; perhaps TRBD2 as D (5 bases). DNA for the CDR3: TGTGCCAGCAGTGAGTGGCGGGTCTCTGGGGCCAACGTCCTGACTTTC. Its translation: CASSEWRVSGANVLTF. Based on the CDR3 plus reference TRBV2 and TRBJ2-6, the full variable domain is EPEVTQTPSHQVTQMGQEVILRCVPISNHLYFYWYRQILGQKVEFLVSFYNNEISEKSEIFDDQFSVERPDGSNFTLKIRSTKLEDSAMYFCASSEWRVSGANVLTFGAGSRLTVL.